The rows below give T cell receptor beta chains drawn from one sample of a study of response to subunit inactivated influenza vaccine. TCRdb reprocessed the RT-PCR reads via MiXCR and lists one record per CDR3 protein. The sample holds 250,000 to 350,000 distinct CDR3 sequences, roughly 22% seen once. The material was PBMCs from blood, obtained around 22 months after vaccination. These receptors were obtained from a man between 50 and 75 years old who received an inactivated influenza vaccine. CDR3s include the opening cysteine and the closing phenylalanine or tryptophan. D genes are given only for firm matches. Clone size, where shown, is once, few, many, or a class for clones that have expanded.

j_call: TRBJ2-4; v_call: TRBV7-2; d_call: NA; clone_size: few; cdr3_nt: TGTGCCAGCAGCTTTCAGGGCATTCAGTACTTC; cdr3_aa: CASSFQGIQYF
j_call: TRBJ2-7; v_call: TRBV14; d_call: NA; clone_size: once; cdr3_nt: TGTGCCAGCAGCCAATTGATTTGGGGGAAGAGGAGCGAGCAGTACTTC; cdr3_aa: CASSQLIWGKRSEQYF
j_call: TRBJ1-2; v_call: TRBV6-6; d_call: NA; clone_size: few; cdr3_nt: TGTGCCAGCAGTTACTCGGTTGGCTACACCTTC; cdr3_aa: CASSYSVGYTF
j_call: TRBJ2-1; v_call: TRBV20-1; d_call: TRBD2; clone_size: NA; cdr3_nt: TGCAGTGCTAGTGCCGCTAGCGGGGCCAGCTCCTACAATGAGCAGTTCTTC; cdr3_aa: CSASAASGASSYNEQFF
j_call: TRBJ1-2; v_call: TRBV20-1; d_call: NA; clone_size: many; cdr3_nt: TGCAGTGCCGACCAGAGGGCTTATGGCTACACCTTC; cdr3_aa: CSADQRAYGYTF
j_call: TRBJ2-1; v_call: TRBV12-3/TRBV12-4; d_call: NA; clone_size: few; cdr3_nt: TGTGCCAGCATCCTAGCAGGGACCCATGAGCAGTTCTTC; cdr3_aa: CASILAGTHEQFF
j_call: TRBJ1-2; v_call: TRBV7-9; d_call: NA; clone_size: few; cdr3_nt: TGTGCCAGCAGCTTAGACCCGTTCTATGGCTACACCTTC; cdr3_aa: CASSLDPFYGYTF
j_call: TRBJ1-2; v_call: TRBV4-1; d_call: TRBD1; clone_size: NA; cdr3_nt: TGCGCCAGCAGCCAAGCCCAGGGGGCGGGCTATGGCTACACCTTC; cdr3_aa: CASSQAQGAGYGYTF
j_call: TRBJ1-5; v_call: TRBV2; d_call: TRBD1; clone_size: few; cdr3_nt: TGTGCCAGCAGTGACTGGACAGGGAATCAGCCCCAGCATTTT; cdr3_aa: CASSDWTGNQPQHF
j_call: TRBJ2-2; v_call: TRBV29-1; d_call: TRBD1; clone_size: NA; cdr3_nt: TGCAGCGTTGACGGGGACAGGGGGGGGACCGGGGAGCTGTTTTTT; cdr3_aa: CSVDGDRGGTGELFF
j_call: TRBJ1-4; v_call: TRBV10-1; d_call: NA; clone_size: NA; cdr3_nt: TGCGCCAGCAGTGGAGAGAGCGCCGATGCAACTAATGAAAAACTGTTTTTT; cdr3_aa: CASSGESADATNEKLFF
j_call: TRBJ2-7; v_call: TRBV4-1; d_call: NA; clone_size: NA; cdr3_nt: TGCGCCAGCAGCCATACCCCCACCAAAGCAAGCGAGCAGTACTTC; cdr3_aa: CASSHTPTKASEQYF
j_call: TRBJ2-7; v_call: TRBV5-1; d_call: NA; clone_size: NA; cdr3_nt: TGCGCCAGCAGCCAGGACAATTCCTACGAGCAGTACTTC; cdr3_aa: CASSQDNSYEQYF
j_call: TRBJ2-7; v_call: TRBV11-2; d_call: TRBD1; clone_size: few; cdr3_nt: TGTGCCAGCAGCTTAGATCGGGGGACAGGGAACGAGCAGTACTTC; cdr3_aa: CASSLDRGTGNEQYF
j_call: TRBJ2-7; v_call: TRBV6-5; d_call: NA; clone_size: NA; cdr3_nt: TGTGCCAGCAGTTACTTCAGGGGCGGAGAGCAGTACTTC; cdr3_aa: CASSYFRGGEQYF
j_call: TRBJ2-7; v_call: TRBV7-2; d_call: NA; clone_size: NA; cdr3_nt: TGTGCCAGCAGCTTGAGTTATCACTCCTACGAGCAGTACTTC; cdr3_aa: CASSLSYHSYEQYF
j_call: TRBJ1-5; v_call: TRBV19; d_call: NA; clone_size: many; cdr3_nt: TGTGCCAGTAGTAAGACAGTTTGGCAGCCCCAGCATTTT; cdr3_aa: CASSKTVWQPQHF
j_call: TRBJ2-1; v_call: TRBV4-3; d_call: NA; clone_size: NA; cdr3_nt: TGCGCCAGCAGCCAAGAATCAATTTCCTACAATGAGCAGTTCTTC; cdr3_aa: CASSQESISYNEQFF
j_call: TRBJ2-3; v_call: TRBV20-1; d_call: TRBD2; clone_size: few; cdr3_nt: TGCAGTGCTGGGAGAGTAGCGGGAGGGAAGGGCACAGATACGCAGTATTTT; cdr3_aa: CSAGRVAGGKGTDTQYF
j_call: TRBJ2-3; v_call: TRBV5-5; d_call: TRBD1; clone_size: NA; cdr3_nt: TGTGCCAGCAGCGACAGGGGCGGTTCTAGCACAGATACGCAGTATTTT; cdr3_aa: CASSDRGGSSTDTQYF
j_call: TRBJ2-7; v_call: TRBV5-1; d_call: NA; clone_size: few; cdr3_nt: TGCGCCAGCAGCTTGCGGGGCCAGGGGACCTACGAGCAGTACTTC; cdr3_aa: CASSLRGQGTYEQYF
j_call: TRBJ2-2; v_call: TRBV10-3; d_call: TRBD2; clone_size: NA; cdr3_nt: TGTGCCATCAGTGAGTCCGGTAGCGGGAGCGTTTTCACCGGGGAGCTGTTTTTT; cdr3_aa: CAISESGSGSVFTGELFF
j_call: TRBJ2-1; v_call: TRBV28; d_call: TRBD2; clone_size: few; cdr3_nt: TGTGCCAGCAGTTTATTGGGACTAGCGGGGAACAATGAGCAGTTCTTC; cdr3_aa: CASSLLGLAGNNEQFF
j_call: TRBJ2-3; v_call: TRBV4-1; d_call: TRBD2; clone_size: NA; cdr3_nt: TGCGCCAGCAGCCAATACGCGGGGGTTCCAGATACGCAGTATTTT; cdr3_aa: CASSQYAGVPDTQYF